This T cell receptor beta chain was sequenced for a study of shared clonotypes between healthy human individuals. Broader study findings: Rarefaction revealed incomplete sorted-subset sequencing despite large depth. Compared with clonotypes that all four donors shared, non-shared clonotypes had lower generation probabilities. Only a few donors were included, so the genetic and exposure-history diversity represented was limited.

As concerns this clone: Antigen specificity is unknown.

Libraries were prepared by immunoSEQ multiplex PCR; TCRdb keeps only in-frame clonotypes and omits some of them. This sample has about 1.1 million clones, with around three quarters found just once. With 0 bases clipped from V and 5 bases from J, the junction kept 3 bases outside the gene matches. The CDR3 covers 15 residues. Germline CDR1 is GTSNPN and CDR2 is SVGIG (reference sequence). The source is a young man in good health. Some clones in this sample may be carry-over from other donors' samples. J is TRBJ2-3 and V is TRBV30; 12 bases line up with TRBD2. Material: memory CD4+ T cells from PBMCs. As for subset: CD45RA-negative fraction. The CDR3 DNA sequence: TGTGCCTGGAGTGTCGGGACTAGCGGGCGAGATACGCAGTATTTT. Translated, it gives CAWSVGTSGRDTQYF.